Presented here are 31 T cell receptor beta chains from one specimen sequenced in a study of blood T cell repertoires in COVID-19. Some clones are missing from TCRdb's copy, which holds only in-frame ones; the method was immunoSEQ multiplex PCR. The sample carries over 250,000 clones, about 88% recorded once. What was sequenced was peripheral blood. The origin of the receptors is a human donor with COVID-19, enrolled during active disease. The donor label of this sample is uncertain.

In this sample, this clone turned up once. The chain recombines TRBV11-2 with TRBJ1-4; D perhaps matches TRBD1 (5 bases). This CDR3 has 15 residues. CDR1 is SGHAT, CDR2 FQNNGV, per germline. V lost 5 bases and J lost 7, with 17 bases in between. This chain's CDR3 is CASSLTTGGFEKLFF. DNA of the CDR3: TGTGCCAGCAGCCTAACCACGGGGGGGTTTGAAAAACTGTTTTTT.

The chain couples TRBV7-8 to TRBJ2-2, with D perhaps TRBD2 (6 bases). This CDR3 is 15 amino acids long. Germline loops: CDR1 SGHVS, CDR2 FQNEAQ. The V end lost 5 bases, the J end lost 1 base, and 11 bases lay between the germline ends. The CDR3 nucleotides are TGTGCCAGCAGCACGACTAGGGTGAACACCGGGGAGCTGTTTTTT. It specifies CASSTTRVNTGELFF. The full variable domain, in which reference TRBV7-8 and TRBJ2-2 provide the parts outside the CDR3, is GAGVSQSPRYKVAKRGQDVALRCDPISGHVSLFWYQQALGQGPEFLTYFQNEAQLDKSGLPSDRFFAERPEGSVSTLKIQRTQQEDSAVYLCASSTTRVNTGELFFGEGSRLTVL.

This chain joins TRBV28 and TRBJ2-1, with a tentative D call TRBD1 (5 bases). The germline gives CDR1 MDHEN, CDR2 SYDVKM. The CDR3 has 14 residues. V shed 3 bases and J shed 14 bases, with 20 bases lying between them. The CDR3 nucleotides read TGTGCCAGCAGTTTCGGTGACAGACAGAGAGAGGAGTTCTTC. Amino acids: CASSFGDRQREEFF.

V gene TRBV3-1 (or the pseudogene TRBV3-2) combines with J gene TRBJ1-1; 7 bases fit TRBD1. CDR1 LGHDT and CDR2 YNNKEL come from the germline V gene (reference sequence). This CDR3 has 16 amino acids. V lost 1 base to trimming and J lost 1 base; unmatched junction nucleotides: 6. In DNA, the CDR3 is TGTGCCAGCAGCCAAGGGGGGCAGGGGGAGAACACTGAAGCTTTCTTT. Translated: CASSQGGQGENTEAFF.

The gene calls are TRBV18 and TRBJ2-3, with D perhaps TRBD2 (6 bases). The CDR3 has 14 residues. The germline V gene has CDR1 KGHSH and CDR2 LQKENI. Trimming shortened V by 6 bases and J by 3 bases, and 13 bases separated the two germline ends. The CDR3 loop is CASSAWGLTDTQYF. For the CDR3, the DNA is TGTGCCAGCTCCGCGTGGGGACTTACAGATACGCAGTATTTT.

V is TRBV5-1 and J is TRBJ2-5; D not certain. The CDR3 runs to 15 residues. Germline V gene lookup returns CDR1 SGHRS and CDR2 YFSETQ. V lost 1 base, J lost 3 bases, and 13 bases lay in between. The CDR3 DNA reads as TGCGCCAGCAGCTTGAGTGGCAGGCTGGAAGAGACCCAGTACTTC. Translation gives CASSLSGRLEETQYF.

This clone has just one count. This chain joins TRBV11-3 and TRBJ2-7; TRBD1 is a possible D gene (5 bases). V was shortened by 4 bases and J by 2 bases, with 9 bases between the two germline ends. The CDR3 extends over 13 amino acids. The germline V gene encodes CDR1 SGHNT and CDR2 YENEEA. This CDR3 reads CASSWGSAYEQYF. DNA of the CDR3: TGTGCCAGCAGCTGGGGCAGCGCCTACGAGCAGTACTTC.

The chain joins TRBV21-1 to TRBJ1-4. TRBV21-1 is tagged as a pseudogene. CDR3 size: 18 residues. CDR3 sequence: CASRPCGGSHPGSEKLFF. CDR3 sequence (DNA): TGTGCCAGCAGGCCCTGCGGGGGTAGCCATCCGGGGAGTGAAAAACTGTTTTTT.

The chain has TRBV3-1 (or the pseudogene TRBV3-2) and TRBJ1-2, with D uncertain. Germline V gene sequence: CDR1 LGHDT, CDR2 YNNKEL (reference sequence). The CDR3 runs 13 residues. The V end lost 4 bases, the J end lost 8 bases, and 14 bases lay between the germline ends. CDR3 protein: CASSLKTAGGYTF. For the CDR3, the DNA is TGTGCCAGCAGCCTAAAGACGGCGGGAGGCTACACCTTC.

The genes are TRBV30 and TRBJ1-2; 8 bases line up with TRBD1. The CDR3 length is 14 residues. Trimming took 5 bases from V and 8 from J; bases not matched to a gene: 13. The germline V gene encodes CDR1 GTSNPN and CDR2 SVGIG (reference sequence). CDR3 residues: CAWDNGQGMEGYTF. For the CDR3, the DNA is TGTGCCTGGGATAACGGACAGGGAATGGAGGGCTACACCTTC.

The chain joins TRBV21-1 to TRBJ2-3; the D call in the table, TRBD2, was not verified against the DNA. TRBV21-1 is flagged as a pseudogene. The CDR3 extends over 16 amino acids. The CDR3 spells CASSGRVGGCTDTQYF. CDR3 sequence (DNA): TGTGCCAGCAGCGGGAGAGTCGGGGGTTGCACAGATACGCAGTATTTT.

This chain links TRBV3-1 (or the pseudogene TRBV3-2) with TRBJ2-3; D may be TRBD1 (6 bases). CDR1 and CDR2 (germline): LGHDT, YNNKEL (reference sequence). This CDR3 region has 15 residues. The V and J ends lost 7 bases and 0 bases respectively, with 14 bases between them. The CDR3 here is CASTKQGSSTDTQYF. DNA for the CDR3: TGTGCCAGCACCAAACAGGGATCTAGCACAGATACGCAGTATTTT.

The chain combines TRBV16 with TRBJ2-1; 11 nucleotides agree with TRBD1. The ends lost 4 bases at V and 7 bases at J; junction bases unmatched: 15. CDR3 length equals 18 residues. The germline V gene has CDR1 KGHSY and CDR2 FQNENV. The CDR3 here is CASSPRPGDRGFRNEQFF. In DNA, the CDR3 is TGTGCCAGCAGCCCCCGGCCCGGGGACAGGGGGTTTAGGAATGAGCAGTTCTTC.

This chain uses TRBV27 with TRBJ2-2; 8 bases match TRBD1. This CDR3 contains 14 residues. CDR1 and CDR2 from the germline V gene are MNHEY and SMNVEV (reference sequence). The ends lost 5 bases at V and 8 bases at J; junction bases unmatched: 7. CDR3 nucleotides: TGTGCCAGCAGTCCGACAGGGGTTGCGGGGGAGCTGTTTTTT. Translation: CASSPTGVAGELFF.

The rearrangement links TRBV24-1 to TRBJ2-6; D is possibly TRBD1 (5 bases). There are 16 residues in the CDR3. Germline CDR1 reads KGHDR; CDR2 reads SFDVKD. V shed 3 bases and J shed 3 bases, with 11 bases lying between them. The chain's CDR3 is CATSDPGRGGANVLTF. Written as DNA, the CDR3 is TGTGCCACCAGTGATCCAGGGCGTGGTGGGGCCAACGTCCTGACTTTC.

This clone was picked up one time. The chain joins TRBV19 to TRBJ1-1; 7 bases fit TRBD1. Germline values: CDR1 LNHDA, CDR2 SQIVND (reference sequence). The V and J ends lost 4 bases and 5 bases, in that order; junction bases with no gene match: 10. CDR3 length: 15 amino acids. CDR3 loop: CASSTRQQGRTEAFF. Here the CDR3 DNA reads TGTGCCAGTAGTACACGCCAACAGGGGAGGACTGAAGCTTTCTTT.

The rearrangement joins TRBV6-5 to TRBJ2-1; 11 bases are a match to TRBD2. Looked up from germline, CDR1 is MNHEY and CDR2 is SVGAGI. The CDR3 has 15 amino acids. The V and J ends lost 5 bases and 3 bases, in that order; junction bases with no gene match: 3. The CDR3 DNA is TGTGCCAGCAGTCAGCTAGCGGGAGGCTACAATGAGCAGTTCTTC. Its protein is CASSQLAGGYNEQFF.

DNA of the CDR3: TGTGCCTGGTCGGCGGGGGGAGACTATGGCTACACCTTC. It specifies CAWSAGGDYGYTF. The V and J genes are TRBV30 and TRBJ1-2, with a tentative D call TRBD1 (5 bases). The germline V gene encodes CDR1 GTSNPN and CDR2 SVGIG (reference sequence). Trimming took 5 bases from V and 3 from J, leaving 13 bases between them. CDR3 length: 13 amino acids.

V and J are TRBV28 and TRBJ2-7; D possibly corresponds to TRBD2 (5 bases). Trimming removed 7 bases at V and 4 bases at J, with 14 bases between. The germline CDR1 and CDR2 sequences are MDHEN and SYDVKM. The CDR3 extends over 13 amino acids. The CDR3 bases are TGTGCCAGCAATCCCGCGGGTTTTTACGAGCAGTACTTC. Protein sequence: CASNPAGFYEQYF.

V and J are TRBV2 and TRBJ2-7; D possibly corresponds to TRBD1 (5 bases). Trimming pared 6 bases from V and 9 bases from J, leaving 9 bases between. Germline values: CDR1 SNHLY, CDR2 FYNNEI. This CDR3 comprises 10 residues. CDR3 in DNA: TGTGCCAGCAGAGGGGCGAGGCAGTACTTC. As protein: CASRGARQYF.

The gene calls are TRBV10-3 and TRBJ2-1; TRBD2 agrees at 11 bases. V was pared by 4 bases and J by 4 bases, with 9 bases of the junction left unmatched. The length of the CDR3 is 17 residues. Germline V gene data show CDR1 as ENHRY and CDR2 as SYGVKD. The CDR3 sequence: CAISVAVGTSGYNEQFF. CDR3 in DNA: TGTGCCATCAGTGTCGCCGTTGGGACTAGCGGATACAATGAGCAGTTCTTC.

The chain combines TRBV7-8 with TRBJ1-2, with D perhaps TRBD1 (5 bases). The V gene's germline CDR1 is SGHVS and CDR2 FQNEAQ. This CDR3 is built from 14 residues. Trimming left V 8 bases short and J 3 bases short, with 16 bases between. The CDR3 loop reads CASSHSGGYYGYTF. The CDR3 bases are TGTGCCAGCTCCCATAGCGGGGGGTACTATGGCTACACCTTC.

This clone was observed a single time. The CDR3 nucleotides are TGTGCCAGCAGCTCCGGCGCACTAGCGGCTACCTACAATGAGCAGTTCTTC. It translates to CASSSGALAATYNEQFF. This chain joins TRBV5-4 and TRBJ2-1, with 8 bases identical to TRBD2. The CDR3 runs 17 residues. CDR1 is SGHNT and CDR2 is YYREEE in the germline V gene (reference sequence). The V gene end was trimmed by 3 bases and the J gene end by 2 bases; junction bases not matched to a gene: 10. The whole variable domain, remainder taken from reference TRBV5-4 and TRBJ2-1, is ETGVTQSPTHLIKTRGQQVTLRCSSQSGHNTVSWYQQALGQGPQFIFQYYREEENGRGNFPPRFSGLQFPNYSSELNVNALELDDSALYLCASSSGALAATYNEQFFGPGTRLTVL.

This clone was seen once. The CDR3 region is CASSLVQVRSTDTQYF. DNA of the CDR3: TGTGCCAGCAGCTTGGTGCAGGTTCGATCCACAGATACGCAGTATTTT. The chain links TRBV5-6 to TRBJ2-3; D unresolved. The CDR3 has 16 amino acids. With 0 bases removed from V and 2 bases from J, the gap between germline ends came to 13 bases. CDR1 is SGHDT, CDR2 YYEEEE, per germline. Filled out from reference TRBV5-6 and TRBJ2-3, the complete variable domain reads DAGVTQSPTHLIKTRGQQVTLRCSPKSGHDTVSWYQQALGQGPQFIFQYYEEEERQRGNFPDRFSGHQFPNYSSELNVNALLLGDSALYLCASSLVQVRSTDTQYFGPGTRLTVL.

The V and J genes are TRBV30 and TRBJ2-1, with TRBD2 matching over 8 bases. CDR3 length: 18 residues. Trimming at V came to 0 bases and at J to 4 bases, leaving 14 bases not matched to a gene. CDR1 GTSNPN and CDR2 SVGIG come from the germline V gene (reference sequence). The chain's CDR3 is CAWSVQLGGRPFYNEQFF. The CDR3 DNA is TGTGCCTGGAGTGTACAGCTCGGCGGGAGGCCTTTTTACAATGAGCAGTTCTTC.

This clone occurred once. The chain joins TRBV25-1 to TRBJ1-1; 7 nucleotides match TRBD1. In germline, CDR1 is MGHDK, CDR2 SYGVNS. The CDR3 is 14 residues long. The ends lost 8 bases at V and 4 bases at J; junction bases unmatched: 10. The CDR3 loop is CASSHRGRGTEAFF. CDR3 bases: TGTGCCAGCTCTCACAGGGGACGGGGCACTGAAGCTTTCTTT.

V gene TRBV29-1 combines with J gene TRBJ2-1, with D tentatively TRBD2 (5 bases). Trimming cost V 2 bases and J 0 bases, with 11 bases left between them. Germline V gene sequence: CDR1 SQVTM, CDR2 ANQGSEA. This CDR3 is 15 amino acids long. The CDR3 DNA reads TGCAGCGTTGAATCAAGCGGCCGCTCCTACAATGAGCAGTTCTTC. Protein product: CSVESSGRSYNEQFF.

The rearrangement joins TRBV7-2 to TRBJ1-5; 8 bases map to TRBD1. Trimming at V came to 5 bases and at J to 7 bases, leaving 7 bases not matched to a gene. The CDR3 has 14 residues. The V gene's germline CDR1 is SGHTA and CDR2 FQGNSA. CDR3 in amino acids: CASSAQTGDQPQHF. The CDR3 DNA is TGTGCCAGCAGCGCACAGACAGGGGACCAGCCCCAGCATTTT.

V is TRBV30 and J is TRBJ1-2, with no clear D. In germline, CDR1 is GTSNPN, CDR2 SVGIG (reference sequence). There are 14 residues in the CDR3. The V end lost 0 bases, the J end lost 5 bases, and 13 bases lay between the germline ends. The CDR3 sequence: CAWSVQWAGYGYTF. The CDR3 coding sequence is TGTGCCTGGAGTGTACAGTGGGCTGGGTATGGCTACACCTTC. The whole variable domain, filled in from reference TRBV30 and TRBJ1-2, reads SQTIHQWPATLVQPVGSPLSLECTVEGTSNPNLYWYRQAAGRGLQLLFYSVGIGQISSEVPQNLSASRPQDRQFILSSKKLLLSDSGFYLCAWSVQWAGYGYTFGSGTRLTVV.

A word on this clone: Its ends do not fully match the called genes, so a read error is possible. The chain uses TRBV28 and TRBJ2-7; D unresolved. The V gene's germline CDR1 is MDHEN and CDR2 SYDVKM. The CDR3 covers 12 residues. The CDR3 is CKERNSSYEQYF. The DNA of the CDR3 is TGCAAGGAGCGTAACTCCTCCTACGAGCAGTACTTC.

The chain uses TRBV28 and TRBJ2-7; 8 nucleotides align to TRBD1. Trimming removed 5 bases from V and 4 bases from J; junction bases left unmatched: 10. Germline V gene lookup returns CDR1 MDHEN and CDR2 SYDVKM. This CDR3 has 15 amino acids. The CDR3 sequence is CASSLGQGRYYEQYF. The DNA of the CDR3 is TGTGCCAGCAGTCTTGGACAGGGAAGGTATTACGAGCAGTACTTC.